The clone carrying this T cell receptor beta chain was recorded at least ten times. The read is 3 residues too short to cover the CDR3 end, so that end is filled in from the germline J gene. The data belong to a study of T cell clonality in common variable immunodeficiency. The CDR3 is made up of 13 amino acids. The ends were cut back, 5 bases at V and 7 bases at J, with 13 bases in the middle. The germline CDR1 and CDR2 sequences are SGHRS and YFSETQ. Sequenced by immunoSEQ multiplex PCR; TCRdb stores in-frame clones only, minus some. This sample shows about 52,000 clones and no singletons; approximately 5.5% rests with the ten largest.

V gene TRBV5-1 combines with J gene TRBJ2-1, with TRBD2 as a possible D gene (6 bases). This clonotype originated in a person aged 18 to 75 in good health. The specimen was peripheral blood mononuclear cells. CDR3 residues: CASRTSEWNEQFF. The covered CDR3 bases are TGCGCCAGCAGGACTAGTGAATGGAATGAG.